Detailed here is one T cell receptor (beta chain). This record belongs to a study of blood T cell repertoires in COVID-19. This CDR3 has 17 amino acids. Germline CDR1 MDHEN, CDR2 SYDVKM. V shed 5 bases and J shed 2 bases, with 22 bases lying between them. TCRdb keeps only in-frame clones here, not all; method: immunoSEQ multiplex PCR. Of fewer than 45,000 clones listed, 80% to 90% are singletons. The gene calls are TRBV28 and TRBJ2-7, with D tentatively TRBD1 (7 bases). The source material was peripheral blood. The receptor's source is a woman aged 35 to 49 with acute or convalescent COVID-19. The CDR3 here is CASSADREVVKAYEQYF. CDR3 DNA sequence: TGTGCCAGCAGTGCCGACAGGGAGGTGGTTAAGGCCTACGAGCAGTACTTC.